The 8 T cell receptor beta chains reported below all come from one sample, sequenced in a study of blood T cell repertoires in COVID-19. Repertoires were generated with immunoSEQ multiplex PCR, while TCRdb's copy carries only in-frame clones and drops some. The data show roughly 77,000 clones, roughly 78% seen once. The specimen sequenced was peripheral blood. These receptors were taken from a woman between 65 and 79 years old with acute or convalescent COVID-19.

The rearrangement links TRBV5-1 to TRBJ2-7, with D perhaps TRBD1 (6 bases). CDR3 length: 13 amino acids. The V end lost 4 bases, the J end lost 9 bases, and 17 bases lay between the germline ends. CDR1 and CDR2 from the germline V gene are SGHRS and YFSETQ. CDR3 sequence reads: CASSQGQGGLQYF. CDR3 DNA: TGCGCCAGCAGCCAGGGGCAGGGCGGACTGCAGTACTTC.

The chain couples TRBV5-5 to TRBJ1-4; tentative D call: TRBD1 (5 bases). The CDR3 has 15 residues. V lost 3 bases, J lost 8 bases, and 17 bases lay in between. The V gene's germline CDR1 is SGHKS and CDR2 YYEKEE (reference sequence). CDR3 nucleotides: TGTGCCAGCAGCTCCCTCGGACCACCAGGGGAAAAACTGTTTTTT. Amino acids: CASSSLGPPGEKLFF. Using reference TRBV5-5 and TRBJ1-4 for the parts outside the CDR3, the full variable domain is DAGVTQSPTHLIKTRGQQVTLRCSPISGHKSVSWYQQVLGQGPQFIFQYYEKEERGRGNFPDRFSARQFPNYSSELNVNALLLGDSALYLCASSSLGPPGEKLFFGSGTQLSVL.

The rearrangement uses TRBV4-1 and TRBJ1-2; TRBD1 agrees at 8 bases. V gave up 0 bases and J gave up 2 bases; unmatched junction bases: 11. The CDR3 has 18 amino acids. CDR1 is MGHRA and CDR2 is YSYEKL in the germline V gene. The CDR3 coding sequence is TGCGCCAGCAGCCAAGAATACCCAGGGGGCGATATCAACTATGGCTACACCTTC. Amino acid sequence: CASSQEYPGGDINYGYTF.

The chain carries TRBV4-2 and TRBJ1-1; tentative D call: TRBD1 (6 bases). V dropped 0 bases and J dropped 3 bases, with 8 bases sitting between them. In germline, CDR1 is LGHNA, CDR2 YNFKEQ. CDR3 length: 14 amino acids. The CDR3 DNA sequence: TGTGCCAGCAGCCAAGAACAGGGAGACACTGAAGCTTTCTTT. The encoded protein is CASSQEQGDTEAFF.

This clone appeared a single time. V usage is TRBV19 and J usage is TRBJ2-5; weak D call: TRBD2 (6 bases). Per germline, CDR1 LNHDA and CDR2 SQIVND (reference sequence). This CDR3 has 13 residues. Trimming removed 3 bases from V and 5 bases from J, with 10 bases in between. The CDR3 bases are TGTGCCAGTAGTATGCCTGGGAGGGAGACCCAGTACTTC. It translates to CASSMPGRETQYF.

This clone was observed a handful of times. This chain connects TRBV19 to TRBJ1-6; D gene ambiguous. Germline V gene data show CDR1 as LNHDA and CDR2 as SQIVND (reference sequence). The CDR3 spans 15 residues. Trimming cost V 6 bases and J 9 bases, with 18 bases left between them. The CDR3: CASRFDTAGFSPLHF. Here the CDR3 DNA reads TGTGCCAGTAGATTCGACACCGCCGGCTTTTCACCCCTCCACTTT.

CDR3 sequence (DNA): TGTGCCAGCAGCCGAGGACAGGGCGGCGGGTATGGCTACACCTTC. This sequence encodes CASSRGQGGGYGYTF. This chain uses TRBV7-8 with TRBJ1-2; 8 bases line up with TRBD1. This CDR3 is built from 15 residues. Germline V lookup: CDR1 SGHVS, CDR2 FQNEAQ. V lost 5 bases and J lost 5; bases outside the gene matches: 10.

The genes are TRBV19 and TRBJ2-7; D may be TRBD1 (6 bases). The CDR3 sequence is 14 residues long. Germline V gene data show CDR1 as LNHDA and CDR2 as SQIVND (reference sequence). Deletions cut 5 bases from V and 3 bases from J, with 14 bases between. The CDR3 DNA is TGTGCCAGTAGTTCGCGGACAGCTCTCTACGAGCAGTACTTC. This sequence encodes CASSSRTALYEQYF.